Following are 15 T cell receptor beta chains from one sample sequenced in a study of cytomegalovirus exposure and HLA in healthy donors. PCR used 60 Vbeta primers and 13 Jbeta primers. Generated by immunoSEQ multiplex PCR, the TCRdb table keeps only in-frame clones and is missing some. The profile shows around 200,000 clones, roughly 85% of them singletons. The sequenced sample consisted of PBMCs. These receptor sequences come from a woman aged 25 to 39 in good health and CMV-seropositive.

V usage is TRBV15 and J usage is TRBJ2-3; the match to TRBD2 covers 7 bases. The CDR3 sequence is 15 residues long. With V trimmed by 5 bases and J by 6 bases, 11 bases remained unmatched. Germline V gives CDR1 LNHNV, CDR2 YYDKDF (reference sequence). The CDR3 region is CATSDPTSPVDTQYF. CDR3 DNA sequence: TGTGCCACCAGCGACCCGACTAGCCCCGTGGATACGCAGTATTTT.

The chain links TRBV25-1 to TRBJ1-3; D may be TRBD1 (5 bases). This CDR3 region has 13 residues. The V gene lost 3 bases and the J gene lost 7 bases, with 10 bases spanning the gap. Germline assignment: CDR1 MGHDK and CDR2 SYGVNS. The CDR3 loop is CASSDRQTNTIYF. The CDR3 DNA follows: TGTGCCAGCAGTGATCGACAGACTAACACCATATATTTT.

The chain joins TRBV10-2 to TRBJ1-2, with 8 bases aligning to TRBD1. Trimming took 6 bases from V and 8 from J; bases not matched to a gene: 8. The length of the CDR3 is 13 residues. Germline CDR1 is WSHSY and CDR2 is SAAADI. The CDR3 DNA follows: TGCGCCAGCAGGGAGGGACAGGCAATGGGCTACACCTTC. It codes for CASREGQAMGYTF.

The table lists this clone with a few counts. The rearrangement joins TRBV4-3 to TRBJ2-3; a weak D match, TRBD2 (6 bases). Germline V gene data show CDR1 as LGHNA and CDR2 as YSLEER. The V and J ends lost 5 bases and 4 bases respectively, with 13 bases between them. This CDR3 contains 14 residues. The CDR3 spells CASSYRLVADTQYF. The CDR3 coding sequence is TGCGCCAGCAGCTATAGACTAGTTGCAGATACGCAGTATTTT.

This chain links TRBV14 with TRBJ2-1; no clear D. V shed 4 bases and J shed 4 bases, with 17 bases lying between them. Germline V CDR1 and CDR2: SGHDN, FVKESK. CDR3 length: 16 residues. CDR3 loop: CASSPLLSASYNEQFF. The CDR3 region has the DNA TGTGCCAGCAGCCCCCTGTTGAGCGCGTCGTACAATGAGCAGTTCTTC.

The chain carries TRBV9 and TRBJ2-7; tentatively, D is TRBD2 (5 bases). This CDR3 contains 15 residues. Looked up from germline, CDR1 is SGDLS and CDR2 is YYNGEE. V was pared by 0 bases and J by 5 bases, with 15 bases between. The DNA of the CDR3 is TGTGCCAGCAGCGTAGGCCCAACGGGGTGGGACGAGCAGTACTTC. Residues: CASSVGPTGWDEQYF.

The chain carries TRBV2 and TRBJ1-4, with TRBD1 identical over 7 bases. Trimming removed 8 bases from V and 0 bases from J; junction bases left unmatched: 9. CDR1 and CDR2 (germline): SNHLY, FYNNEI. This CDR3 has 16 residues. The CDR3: CASRDRPFATNEKLFF. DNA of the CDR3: TGTGCCAGCCGGGACAGACCATTTGCAACTAATGAAAAACTGTTTTTT. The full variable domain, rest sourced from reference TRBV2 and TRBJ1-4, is EPEVTQTPSHQVTQMGQEVILRCVPISNHLYFYWYRQILGQKVEFLVSFYNNEISEKSEIFDDQFSVERPDGSNFTLKIRSTKLEDSAMYFCASRDRPFATNEKLFFGSGTQLSVL.

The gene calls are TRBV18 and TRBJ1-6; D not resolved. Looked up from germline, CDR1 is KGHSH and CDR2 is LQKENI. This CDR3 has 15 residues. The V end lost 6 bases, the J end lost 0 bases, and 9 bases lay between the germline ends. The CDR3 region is CASSRESSYNSPLHF. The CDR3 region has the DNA TGTGCCAGCTCGAGGGAGAGCTCCTATAATTCACCCCTCCACTTT.

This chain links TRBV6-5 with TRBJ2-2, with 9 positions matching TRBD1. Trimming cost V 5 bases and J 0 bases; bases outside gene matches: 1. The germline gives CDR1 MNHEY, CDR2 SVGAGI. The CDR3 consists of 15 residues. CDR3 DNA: TGTGCCAGCAGTAGACAGGGGGCGAACACCGGGGAGCTGTTTTTT. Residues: CASSRQGANTGELFF.

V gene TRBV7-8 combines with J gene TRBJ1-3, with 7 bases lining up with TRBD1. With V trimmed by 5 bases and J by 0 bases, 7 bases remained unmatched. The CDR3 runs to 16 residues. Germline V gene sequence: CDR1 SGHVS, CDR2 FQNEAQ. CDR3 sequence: CASSPRTGFSGNTIYF. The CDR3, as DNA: TGTGCCAGCAGCCCCCGGACAGGATTCTCTGGAAACACCATATATTTT.

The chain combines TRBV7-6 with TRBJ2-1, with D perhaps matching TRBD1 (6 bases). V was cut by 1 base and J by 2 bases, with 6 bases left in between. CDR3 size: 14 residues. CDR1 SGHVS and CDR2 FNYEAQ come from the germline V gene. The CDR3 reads CASSLDRAYNEQFF. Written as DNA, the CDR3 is TGTGCCAGCAGCTTAGACAGGGCCTACAATGAGCAGTTCTTC.

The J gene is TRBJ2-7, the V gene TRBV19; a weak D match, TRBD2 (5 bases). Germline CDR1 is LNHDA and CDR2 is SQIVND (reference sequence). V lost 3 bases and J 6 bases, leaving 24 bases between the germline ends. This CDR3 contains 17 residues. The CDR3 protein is CASSIRPPASTTREQYF. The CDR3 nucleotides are TGTGCCAGTAGTATCAGGCCTCCGGCTAGCACGACTCGCGAGCAGTACTTC.

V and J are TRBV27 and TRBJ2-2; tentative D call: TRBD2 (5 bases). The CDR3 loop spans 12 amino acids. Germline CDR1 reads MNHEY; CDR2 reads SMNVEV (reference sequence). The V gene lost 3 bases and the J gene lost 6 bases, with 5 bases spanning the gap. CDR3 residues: CASSLRAGELFF. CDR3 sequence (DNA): TGTGCCAGCAGTTTGAGGGCCGGGGAGCTGTTTTTT.

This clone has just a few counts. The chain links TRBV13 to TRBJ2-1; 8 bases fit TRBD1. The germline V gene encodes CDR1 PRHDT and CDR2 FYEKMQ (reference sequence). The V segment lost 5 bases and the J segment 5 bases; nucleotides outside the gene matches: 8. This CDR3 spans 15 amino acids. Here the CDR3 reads CASSPRTGINNEQFF. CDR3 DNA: TGTGCCAGCAGCCCACGGACAGGGATTAACAATGAGCAGTTCTTC.

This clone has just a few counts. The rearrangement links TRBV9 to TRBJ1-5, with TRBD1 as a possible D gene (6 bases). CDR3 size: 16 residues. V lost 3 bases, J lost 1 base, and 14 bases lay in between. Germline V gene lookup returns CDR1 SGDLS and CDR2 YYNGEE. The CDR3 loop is CASSAGGPLSNQPQHF. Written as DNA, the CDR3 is TGTGCCAGCAGCGCCGGGGGGCCTTTGAGCAATCAGCCCCAGCATTTT.